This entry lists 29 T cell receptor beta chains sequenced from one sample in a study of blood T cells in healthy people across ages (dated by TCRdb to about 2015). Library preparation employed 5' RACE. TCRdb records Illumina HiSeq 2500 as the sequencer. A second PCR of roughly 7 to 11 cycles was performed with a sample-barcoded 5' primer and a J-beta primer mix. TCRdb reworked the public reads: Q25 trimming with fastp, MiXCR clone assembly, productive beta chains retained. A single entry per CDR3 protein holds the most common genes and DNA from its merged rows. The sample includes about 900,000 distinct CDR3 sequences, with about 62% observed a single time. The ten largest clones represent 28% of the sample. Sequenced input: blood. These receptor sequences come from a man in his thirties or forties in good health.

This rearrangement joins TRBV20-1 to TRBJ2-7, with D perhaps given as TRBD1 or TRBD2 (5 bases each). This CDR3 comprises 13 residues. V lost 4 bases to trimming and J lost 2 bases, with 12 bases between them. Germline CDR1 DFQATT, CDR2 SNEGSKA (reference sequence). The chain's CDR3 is CSANRDGPYEQYF. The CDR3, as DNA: TGCAGTGCTAACCGGGACGGTCCCTACGAGCAGTACTTC.

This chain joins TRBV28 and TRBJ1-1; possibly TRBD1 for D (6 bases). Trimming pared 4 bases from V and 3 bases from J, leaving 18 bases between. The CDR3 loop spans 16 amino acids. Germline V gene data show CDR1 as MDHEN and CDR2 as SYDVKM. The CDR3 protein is CASSSSHWGQHTEAFF. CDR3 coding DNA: TGTGCCAGCAGTTCCTCACACTGGGGGCAGCACACTGAAGCTTTCTTT.

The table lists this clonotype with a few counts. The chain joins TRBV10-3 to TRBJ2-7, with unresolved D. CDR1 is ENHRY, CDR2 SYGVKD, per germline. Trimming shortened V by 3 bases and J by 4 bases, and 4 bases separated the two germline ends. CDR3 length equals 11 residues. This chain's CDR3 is CAISEQYEQYF. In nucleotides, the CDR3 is TGTGCCATCAGTGAACAGTACGAGCAGTACTTC.

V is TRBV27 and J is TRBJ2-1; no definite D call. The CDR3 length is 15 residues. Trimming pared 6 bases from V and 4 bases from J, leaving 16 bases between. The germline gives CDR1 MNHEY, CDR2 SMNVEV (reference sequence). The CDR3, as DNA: TGTGCCAGCAGCGAAGGACGAGCGCCTTACAATGAGCAGTTCTTC. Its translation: CASSEGRAPYNEQFF.

CDR3 bases: TGCAGTATTCGGGACCGAATTTCACCCCTCCACTTT. This encodes CSIRDRISPLHF. The chain is built from TRBV20-1 and TRBJ1-6, with D perhaps TRBD1 (5 bases). CDR1 is DFQATT and CDR2 is SNEGSKA in the germline V gene (reference sequence). V was shortened by 8 bases and J by 9 bases, with 14 bases between the two germline ends. The CDR3 extends over 12 amino acids.

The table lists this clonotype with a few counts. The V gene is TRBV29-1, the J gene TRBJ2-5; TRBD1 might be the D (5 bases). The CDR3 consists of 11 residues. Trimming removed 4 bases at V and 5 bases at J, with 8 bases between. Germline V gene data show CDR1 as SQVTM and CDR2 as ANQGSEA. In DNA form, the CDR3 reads TGCAGCGTTGGCAGGGTGGAGACCCAGTACTTC. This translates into CSVGRVETQYF.

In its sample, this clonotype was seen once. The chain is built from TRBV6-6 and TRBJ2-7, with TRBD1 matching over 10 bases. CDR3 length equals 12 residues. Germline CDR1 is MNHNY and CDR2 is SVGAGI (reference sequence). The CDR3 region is CTTWDRGYEQYF. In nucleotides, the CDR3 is TGTACCACCTGGGACAGGGGCTACGAGCAGTACTTC.

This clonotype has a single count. Written as DNA, the CDR3 is TGCAGTGCCACAACGGGGGGGTATTACAATGAGCAGTTCTTC. This translates into CSATTGGYYNEQFF. The chain employs TRBV20-1 and TRBJ2-1, with 8 positions matching TRBD2. J gave up 4 bases and V 6 bases, and 8 bases lay outside the gene matches. CDR1 and CDR2 from the germline V gene are DFQATT and SNEGSKA (reference sequence). CDR3 size: 14 residues.

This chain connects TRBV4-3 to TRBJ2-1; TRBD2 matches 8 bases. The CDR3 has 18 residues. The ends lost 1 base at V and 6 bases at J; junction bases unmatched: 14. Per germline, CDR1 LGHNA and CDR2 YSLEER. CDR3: CASSQVVRGGNLVNEQFF. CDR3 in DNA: TGCGCCAGCAGCCAAGTAGTCCGGGGGGGGAATTTGGTCAATGAGCAGTTCTTC.

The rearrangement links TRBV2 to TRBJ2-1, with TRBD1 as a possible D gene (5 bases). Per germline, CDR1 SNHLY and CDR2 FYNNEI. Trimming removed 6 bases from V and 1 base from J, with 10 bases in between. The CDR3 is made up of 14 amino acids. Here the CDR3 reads CASRTEQSYNEQFF. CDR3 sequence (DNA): TGTGCCAGCAGGACAGAACAATCCTACAATGAGCAGTTCTTC. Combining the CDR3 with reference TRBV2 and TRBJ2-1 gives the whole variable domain EPEVTQTPSHQVTQMGQEVILRCVPISNHLYFYWYRQILGQKVEFLVSFYNNEISEKSEIFDDQFSVERPDGSNFTLKIRSTKLEDSAMYFCASRTEQSYNEQFFGPGTRLTVL.

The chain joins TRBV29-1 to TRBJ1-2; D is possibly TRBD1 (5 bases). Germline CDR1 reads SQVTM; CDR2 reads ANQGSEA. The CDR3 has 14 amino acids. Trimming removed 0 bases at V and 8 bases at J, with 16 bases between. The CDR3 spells CSVEEGGGISGYTF. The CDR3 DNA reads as TGCAGCGTTGAAGAAGGCGGGGGGATCAGCGGCTACACCTTC.

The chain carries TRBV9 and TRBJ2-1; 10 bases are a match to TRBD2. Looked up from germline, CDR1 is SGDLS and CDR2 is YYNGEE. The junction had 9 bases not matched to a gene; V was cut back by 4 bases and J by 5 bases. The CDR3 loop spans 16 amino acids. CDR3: CASSPSGGLANNEQFF. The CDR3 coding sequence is TGTGCCAGCAGCCCTTCAGGGGGACTAGCGAACAATGAGCAGTTCTTC.

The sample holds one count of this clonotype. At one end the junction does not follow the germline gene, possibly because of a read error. CDR3 DNA: TGTGCCGGCAGCGCTAGGACAGGGAATGAAAAACTGTTTTTT. It codes for CAGSARTGNEKLFF. The genes are TRBV9 and TRBJ1-4; 8 bases fit TRBD1. Per the germline V gene, CDR1 is SGDLS and CDR2 is YYNGEE. The CDR3 runs 14 residues.

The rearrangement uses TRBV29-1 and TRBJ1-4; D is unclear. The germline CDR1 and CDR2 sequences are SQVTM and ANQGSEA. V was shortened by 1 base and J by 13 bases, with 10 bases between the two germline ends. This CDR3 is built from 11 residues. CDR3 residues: CSVEVRLGLFF. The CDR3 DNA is TGCAGCGTTGAAGTCCGATTGGGACTGTTTTTT. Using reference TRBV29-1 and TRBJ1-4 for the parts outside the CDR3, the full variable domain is SAVISQKPSRDICQRGTSLTIQCQVDSQVTMMFWYRQQPGQSLTLIATANQGSEATYESGFVIDKFPISRPNLTFSTLTVSNMSPEDSSIYLCSVEVRLGLFFGSGTQLSVL.

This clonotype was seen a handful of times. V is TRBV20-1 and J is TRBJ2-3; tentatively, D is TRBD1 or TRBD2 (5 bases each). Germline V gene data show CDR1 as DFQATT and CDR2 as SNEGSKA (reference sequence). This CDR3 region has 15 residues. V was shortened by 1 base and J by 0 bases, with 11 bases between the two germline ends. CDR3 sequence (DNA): TGCAGTGCTAGAGGGGATAGGGACAGCACAGATACGCAGTATTTT. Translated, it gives CSARGDRDSTDTQYF.

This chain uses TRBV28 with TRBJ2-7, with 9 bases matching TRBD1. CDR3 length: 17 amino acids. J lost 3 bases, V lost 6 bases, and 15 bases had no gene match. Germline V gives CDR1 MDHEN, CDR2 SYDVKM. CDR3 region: CASRGFRDRAPRYEQYF. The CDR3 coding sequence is TGTGCCAGCAGAGGATTCCGGGACAGGGCCCCACGCTACGAGCAGTACTTC.

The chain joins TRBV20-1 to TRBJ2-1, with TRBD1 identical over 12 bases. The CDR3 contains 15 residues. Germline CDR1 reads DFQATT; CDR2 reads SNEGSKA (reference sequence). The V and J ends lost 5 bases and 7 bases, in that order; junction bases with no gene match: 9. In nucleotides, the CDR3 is TGCAGTGCTCCTCCGTGGGACAGGGGGCGAAATGAGCAGTTCTTC. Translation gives CSAPPWDRGRNEQFF.

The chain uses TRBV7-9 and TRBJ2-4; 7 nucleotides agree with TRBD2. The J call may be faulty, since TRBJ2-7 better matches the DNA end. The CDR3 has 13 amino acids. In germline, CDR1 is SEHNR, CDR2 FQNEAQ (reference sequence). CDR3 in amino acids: CASSFRGGREQYF. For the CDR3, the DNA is TGTGCCAGCAGCTTCCGCGGGGGTCGCGAGCAGTACTTC.

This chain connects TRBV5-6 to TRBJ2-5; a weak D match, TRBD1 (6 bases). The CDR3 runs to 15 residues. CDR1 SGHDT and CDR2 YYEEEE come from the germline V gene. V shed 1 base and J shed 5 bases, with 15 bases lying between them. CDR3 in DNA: TGTGCCAGCAGCTTGACGTCAGGGGTAATGGAGACCCAGTACTTC. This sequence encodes CASSLTSGVMETQYF.

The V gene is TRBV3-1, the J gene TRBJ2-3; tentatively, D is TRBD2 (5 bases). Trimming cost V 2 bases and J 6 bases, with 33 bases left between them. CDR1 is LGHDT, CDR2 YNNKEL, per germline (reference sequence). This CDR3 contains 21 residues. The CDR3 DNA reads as TGTGCCAGCAGCCAACCCCGTCTAGAGTTCGTGCCCGGGCGCGGGTGGGATACGCAGTATTTT. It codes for CASSQPRLEFVPGRGWDTQYF.

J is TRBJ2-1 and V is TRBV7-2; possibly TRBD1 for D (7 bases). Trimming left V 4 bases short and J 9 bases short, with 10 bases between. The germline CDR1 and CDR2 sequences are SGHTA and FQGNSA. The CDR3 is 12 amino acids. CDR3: CASSSRDSEQFF. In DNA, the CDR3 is TGTGCCAGCAGCTCGCGGGACAGTGAGCAGTTCTTC. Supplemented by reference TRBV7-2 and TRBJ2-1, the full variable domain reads GAGVSQSPSNKVTEKGKDVELRCDPISGHTALYWYRQSLGQGLEFLIYFQGNSAPDKSGLPSDRFSAERTGGSVSTLTIQRTQQEDSAVYLCASSSRDSEQFFGPGTRLTVL.

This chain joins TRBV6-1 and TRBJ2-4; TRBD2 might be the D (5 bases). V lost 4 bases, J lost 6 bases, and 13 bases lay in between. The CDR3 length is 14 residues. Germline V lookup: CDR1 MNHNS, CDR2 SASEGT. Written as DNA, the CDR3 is TGTGCCAGCAGTGGACTCCTTCGGGGAAACATTCAGTACTTC. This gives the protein CASSGLLRGNIQYF.

The CDR3: CAWNRGRHYADTQYF. CDR3 bases: TGTGCCTGGAACCGAGGGAGACACTATGCAGATACGCAGTATTTT. The gene calls are TRBV30 and TRBJ2-3, with D possibly matching TRBD2 (5 bases). Between the trimmed V and J ends, which lost 4 bases and 4 bases, there was a span of 18 bases. The CDR3 consists of 15 residues. CDR1 GTSNPN and CDR2 SVGIG come from the germline V gene (reference sequence).

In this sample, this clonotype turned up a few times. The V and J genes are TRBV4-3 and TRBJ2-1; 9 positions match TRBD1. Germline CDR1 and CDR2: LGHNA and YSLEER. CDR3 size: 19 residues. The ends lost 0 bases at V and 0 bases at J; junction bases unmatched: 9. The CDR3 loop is CASSQDRDREKSSYNEQFF. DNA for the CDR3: TGCGCCAGCAGCCAAGACCGGGACAGGGAAAAGAGCTCCTACAATGAGCAGTTCTTC.

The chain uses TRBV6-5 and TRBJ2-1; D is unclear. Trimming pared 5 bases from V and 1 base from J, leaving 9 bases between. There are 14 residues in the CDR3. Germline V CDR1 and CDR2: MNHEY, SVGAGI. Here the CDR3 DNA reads TGTGCCAGCAGTCTGTGGCAGTCCTACAATGAGCAGTTCTTC. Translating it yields CASSLWQSYNEQFF.

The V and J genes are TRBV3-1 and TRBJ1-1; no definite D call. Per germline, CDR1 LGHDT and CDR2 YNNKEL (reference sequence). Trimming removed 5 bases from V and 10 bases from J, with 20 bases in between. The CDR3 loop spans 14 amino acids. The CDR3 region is CASSSEVRGFGAFF. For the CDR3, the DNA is TGTGCCAGCAGCTCAGAGGTCCGAGGTTTTGGAGCTTTCTTT.

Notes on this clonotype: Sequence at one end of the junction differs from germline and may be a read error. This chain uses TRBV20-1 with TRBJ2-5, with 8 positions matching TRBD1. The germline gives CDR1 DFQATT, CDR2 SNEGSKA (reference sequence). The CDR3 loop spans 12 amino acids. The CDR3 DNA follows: TGTAGTGCGAGGACAGGGTCGGAGACCCAGTACTTC. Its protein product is CSARTGSETQYF.

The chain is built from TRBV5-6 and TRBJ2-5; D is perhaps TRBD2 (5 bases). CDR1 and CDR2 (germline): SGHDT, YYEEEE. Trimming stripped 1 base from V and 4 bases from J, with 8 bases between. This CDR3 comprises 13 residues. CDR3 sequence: CASSLPAVETQYF. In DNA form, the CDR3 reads TGTGCCAGCAGCTTGCCAGCGGTAGAGACCCAGTACTTC.

The chain's CDR3 is CASSLARTLLNFDTQYF. In nucleotides, the CDR3 is TGTGCCAGCAGCTTAGCACGGACCCTTTTAAACTTTGATACGCAGTATTTT. This chain uses TRBV7-9 with TRBJ2-3; D uncertain. This CDR3 is 17 amino acids long. Germline lookup yields CDR1 SEHNR and CDR2 FQNEAQ (reference sequence). Trimming stripped 0 bases from V and 6 bases from J, with 19 bases between.